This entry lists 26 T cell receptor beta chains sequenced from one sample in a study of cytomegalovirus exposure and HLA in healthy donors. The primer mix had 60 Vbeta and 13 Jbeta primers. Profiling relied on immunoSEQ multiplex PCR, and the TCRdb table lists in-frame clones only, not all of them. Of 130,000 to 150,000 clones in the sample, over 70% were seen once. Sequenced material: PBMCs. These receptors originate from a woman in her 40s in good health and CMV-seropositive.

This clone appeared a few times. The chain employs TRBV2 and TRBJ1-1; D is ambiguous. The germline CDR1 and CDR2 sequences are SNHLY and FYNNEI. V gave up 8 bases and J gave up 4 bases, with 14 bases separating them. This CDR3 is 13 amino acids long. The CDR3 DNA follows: TGTGCCAGCTCGATTTTGGGAGGCACTGAAGCTTTCTTT. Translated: CASSILGGTEAFF.

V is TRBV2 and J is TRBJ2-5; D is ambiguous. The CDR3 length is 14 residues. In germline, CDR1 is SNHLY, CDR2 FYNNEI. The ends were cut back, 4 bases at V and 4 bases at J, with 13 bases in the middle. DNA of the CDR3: TGTGCCAGCAGTGCAATCGGCAGGCGAGAGACCCAGTACTTC. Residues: CASSAIGRRETQYF.

In nucleotides, the CDR3 is TGTGCCAGCAGTGAGACACGCCCGGGACAGGGTTACGAGCAGTACTTC. Protein: CASSETRPGQGYEQYF. The V gene is TRBV28, the J gene TRBJ2-7; TRBD1 agrees at 9 bases. The CDR3 is 16 residues long. Germline CDR1 reads MDHEN; CDR2 reads SYDVKM. V gave up 5 bases and J gave up 4 bases; unmatched junction bases: 12.

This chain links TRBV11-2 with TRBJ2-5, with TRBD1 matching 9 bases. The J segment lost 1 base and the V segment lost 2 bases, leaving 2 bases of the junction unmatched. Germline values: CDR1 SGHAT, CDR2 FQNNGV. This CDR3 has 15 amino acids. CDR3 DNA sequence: TGTGCCAGCAGCTTATCGACAGGGGGCCAAGAGACCCAGTACTTC. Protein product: CASSLSTGGQETQYF. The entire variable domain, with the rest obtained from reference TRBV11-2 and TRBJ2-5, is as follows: EAGVAQSPRYKIIEKRQSVAFWCNPISGHATLYWYQQILGQGPKLLIQFQNNGVVDDSQLPKDRFSAERLKGVDSTLKIQPAKLEDSAVYLCASSLSTGGQETQYFGPGTRLLVL.

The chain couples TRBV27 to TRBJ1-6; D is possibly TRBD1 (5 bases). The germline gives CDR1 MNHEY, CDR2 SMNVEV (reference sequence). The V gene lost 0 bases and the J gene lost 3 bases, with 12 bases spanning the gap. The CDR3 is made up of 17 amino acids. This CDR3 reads CASSLSGPGGYNSPLHF. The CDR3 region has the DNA TGTGCCAGCAGTTTATCGGGCCCGGGGGGCTATAATTCACCCCTCCACTTT.

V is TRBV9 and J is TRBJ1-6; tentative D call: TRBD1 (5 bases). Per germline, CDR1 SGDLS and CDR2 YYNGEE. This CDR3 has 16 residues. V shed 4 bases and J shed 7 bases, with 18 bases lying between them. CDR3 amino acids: CASSPGGTEGNSPLHF. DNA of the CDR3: TGTGCCAGCAGCCCCGGTGGGACGGAGGGGAATTCACCCCTCCACTTT. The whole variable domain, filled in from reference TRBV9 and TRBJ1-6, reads DSGVTQTPKHLITATGQRVTLRCSPRSGDLSVYWYQQSLDQGLQFLIQYYNGEERAKGNILERFSAQQFPDLHSELNLSSLELGDSALYFCASSPGGTEGNSPLHFGNGTRLTVT.

The CDR3 DNA reads TGTGCCAGCAGCCAAGAGGGACAGGGTAATAATGAAAAACTGTTTTTT. Its protein is CASSQEGQGNNEKLFF. The rearrangement uses TRBV4-2 and TRBJ1-4, with 9 nucleotides matching TRBD1. CDR3 size: 16 residues. CDR1 and CDR2 from the germline V gene are LGHNA and YNFKEQ. The trim removed 0 bases at V and 4 bases at J, leaving 3 bases unmatched.

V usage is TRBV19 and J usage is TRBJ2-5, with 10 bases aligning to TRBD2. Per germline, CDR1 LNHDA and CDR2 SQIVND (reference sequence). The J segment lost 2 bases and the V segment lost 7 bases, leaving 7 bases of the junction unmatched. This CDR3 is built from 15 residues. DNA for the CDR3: TGTGCCAGTAAACCTAGCGGGGGTAATCAAGAGACCCAGTACTTC. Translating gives CASKPSGGNQETQYF.

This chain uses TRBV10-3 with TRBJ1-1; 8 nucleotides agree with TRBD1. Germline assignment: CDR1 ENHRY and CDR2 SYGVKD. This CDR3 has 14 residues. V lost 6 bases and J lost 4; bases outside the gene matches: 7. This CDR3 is CAISPGQGVTEAFF. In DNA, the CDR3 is TGTGCCATCAGCCCCGGACAGGGTGTCACTGAAGCTTTCTTT.

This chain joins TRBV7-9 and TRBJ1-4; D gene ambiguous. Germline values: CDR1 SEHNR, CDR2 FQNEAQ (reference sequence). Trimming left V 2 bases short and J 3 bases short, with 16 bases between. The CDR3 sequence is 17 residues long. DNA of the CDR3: TGTGCCAGCAGCTTAAGGAGTGGTCCCGGTGCTAATGAAAAACTGTTTTTT. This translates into CASSLRSGPGANEKLFF.

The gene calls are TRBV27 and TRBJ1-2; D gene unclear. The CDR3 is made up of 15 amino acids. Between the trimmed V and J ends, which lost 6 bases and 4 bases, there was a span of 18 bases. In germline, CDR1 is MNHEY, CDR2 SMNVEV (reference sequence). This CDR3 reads CASSPTAGSSYGYTF. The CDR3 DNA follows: TGTGCCAGCAGCCCCACAGCGGGCAGCAGCTATGGCTACACCTTC.

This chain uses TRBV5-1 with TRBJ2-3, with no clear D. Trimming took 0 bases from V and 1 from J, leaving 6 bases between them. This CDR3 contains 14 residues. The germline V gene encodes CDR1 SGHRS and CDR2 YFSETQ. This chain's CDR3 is CASSLATGTDTQYF. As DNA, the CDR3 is TGCGCCAGCAGCTTGGCCACTGGCACAGATACGCAGTATTTT. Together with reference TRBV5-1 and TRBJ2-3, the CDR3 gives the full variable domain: KAGVTQTPRYLIKTRGQQVTLSCSPISGHRSVSWYQQTPGQGLQFLFEYFSETQRNKGNFPGRFSGRQFSNSRSEMNVSTLELGDSALYLCASSLATGTDTQYFGPGTRLTVL.

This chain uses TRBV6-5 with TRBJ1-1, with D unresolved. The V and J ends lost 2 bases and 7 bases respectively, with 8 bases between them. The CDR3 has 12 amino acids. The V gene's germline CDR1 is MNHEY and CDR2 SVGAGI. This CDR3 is CASSYPGFEAFF. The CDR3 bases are TGTGCCAGCAGTTACCCGGGTTTTGAAGCTTTCTTT.

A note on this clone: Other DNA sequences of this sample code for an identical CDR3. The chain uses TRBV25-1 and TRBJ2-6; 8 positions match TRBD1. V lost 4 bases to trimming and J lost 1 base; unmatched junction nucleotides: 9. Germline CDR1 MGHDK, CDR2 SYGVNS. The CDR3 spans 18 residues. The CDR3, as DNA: TGTGCCAGCAGTGTAACAGGGGGTTGGTTGTCTGGGGCCAACGTCCTGACTTTC. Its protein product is CASSVTGGWLSGANVLTF.

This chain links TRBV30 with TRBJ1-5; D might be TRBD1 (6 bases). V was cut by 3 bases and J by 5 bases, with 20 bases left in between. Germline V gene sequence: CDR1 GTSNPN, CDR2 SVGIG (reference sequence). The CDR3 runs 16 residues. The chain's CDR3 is CAWSNRAGSMHQPQHF. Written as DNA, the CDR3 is TGTGCCTGGAGCAACAGGGCAGGGAGCATGCATCAGCCCCAGCATTTT. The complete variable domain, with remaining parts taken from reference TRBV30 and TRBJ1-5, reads SQTIHQWPATLVQPVGSPLSLECTVEGTSNPNLYWYRQAAGRGLQLLFYSVGIGQISSEVPQNLSASRPQDRQFILSSKKLLLSDSGFYLCAWSNRAGSMHQPQHFGDGTRLSIL.

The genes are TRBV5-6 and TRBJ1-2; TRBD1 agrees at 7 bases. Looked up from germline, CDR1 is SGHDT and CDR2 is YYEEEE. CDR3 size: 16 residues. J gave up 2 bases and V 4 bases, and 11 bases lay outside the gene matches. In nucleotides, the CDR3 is TGTGCCAGCAGCGTCCGCGGGACAGTTTTGAACTATGGCTACACCTTC. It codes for CASSVRGTVLNYGYTF.

The CDR3 reads CATSRGTGVGGYNEQFF. The CDR3 DNA reads TGTGCCACCAGCAGGGGAACAGGGGTCGGAGGGTACAATGAGCAGTTCTTC. The V and J genes are TRBV15 and TRBJ2-1, with a tentative D call TRBD1 (7 bases). In germline, CDR1 is LNHNV, CDR2 YYDKDF (reference sequence). The length of the CDR3 is 17 residues. V lost 3 bases, J lost 4 bases, and 19 bases lay in between.

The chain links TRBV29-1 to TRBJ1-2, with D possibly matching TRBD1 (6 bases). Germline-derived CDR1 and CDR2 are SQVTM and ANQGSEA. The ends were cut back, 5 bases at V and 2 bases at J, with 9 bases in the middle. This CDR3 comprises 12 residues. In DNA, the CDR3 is TGCAGCGTTCGGACAGAGAACTATGGCTACACCTTC. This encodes CSVRTENYGYTF.

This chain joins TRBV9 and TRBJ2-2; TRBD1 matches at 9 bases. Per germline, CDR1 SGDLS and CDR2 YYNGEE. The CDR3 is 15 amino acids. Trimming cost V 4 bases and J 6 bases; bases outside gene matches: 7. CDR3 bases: TGTGCCAGCAGCCCGGGACAGGGTGTCGCCGGGGAGCTGTTTTTT. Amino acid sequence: CASSPGQGVAGELFF.

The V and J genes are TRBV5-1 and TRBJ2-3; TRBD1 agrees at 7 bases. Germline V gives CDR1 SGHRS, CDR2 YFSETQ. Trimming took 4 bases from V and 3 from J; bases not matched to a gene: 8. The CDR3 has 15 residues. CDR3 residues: CASSPPTGSTDTQYF. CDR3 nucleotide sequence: TGCGCCAGCAGCCCTCCGACAGGGTCTACAGATACGCAGTATTTT.

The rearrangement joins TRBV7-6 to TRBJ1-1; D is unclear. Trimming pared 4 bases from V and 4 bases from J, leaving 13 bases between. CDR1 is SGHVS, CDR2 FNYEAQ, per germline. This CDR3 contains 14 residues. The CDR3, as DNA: TGTGCCAGCAGCTCAGGAAGTTTTACCACTGAAGCTTTCTTT. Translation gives CASSSGSFTTEAFF.

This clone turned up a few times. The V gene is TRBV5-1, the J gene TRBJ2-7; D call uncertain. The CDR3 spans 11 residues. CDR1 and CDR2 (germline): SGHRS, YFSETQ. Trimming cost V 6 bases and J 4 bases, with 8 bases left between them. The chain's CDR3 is CASTPPYEQYF. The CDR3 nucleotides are TGCGCCAGCACCCCCCCATACGAGCAGTACTTC.

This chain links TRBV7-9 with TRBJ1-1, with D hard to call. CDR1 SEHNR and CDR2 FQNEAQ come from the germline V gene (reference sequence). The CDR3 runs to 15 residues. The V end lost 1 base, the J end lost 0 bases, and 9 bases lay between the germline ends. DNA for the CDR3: TGTGCCAGCAGCTTAGACCCGGGAATGAACACTGAAGCTTTCTTT. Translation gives CASSLDPGMNTEAFF.

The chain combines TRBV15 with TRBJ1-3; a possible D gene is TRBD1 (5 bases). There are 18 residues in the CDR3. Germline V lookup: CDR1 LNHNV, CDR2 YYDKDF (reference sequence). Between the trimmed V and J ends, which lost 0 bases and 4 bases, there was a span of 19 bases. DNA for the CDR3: TGTGCCACCAGCAGAGATAATGTTCTGACAGCCGTCGGAAACACCATATATTTT. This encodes CATSRDNVLTAVGNTIYF. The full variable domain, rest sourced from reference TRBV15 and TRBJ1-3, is DAMVIQNPRYQVTQFGKPVTLSCSQTLNHNVMYWYQQKSSQAPKLLFHYYDKDFNNEADTPDNFQSRRPNTSFCFLDIRSPGLGDTAMYLCATSRDNVLTAVGNTIYFGEGSWLTVV.

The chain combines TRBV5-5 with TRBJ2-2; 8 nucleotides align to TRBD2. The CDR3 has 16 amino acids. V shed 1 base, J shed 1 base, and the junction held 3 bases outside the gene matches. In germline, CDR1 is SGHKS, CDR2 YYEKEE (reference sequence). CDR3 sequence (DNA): TGTGCCAGCAGCTTGTTCGCGGGGGGGAACACCGGGGAGCTGTTTTTT. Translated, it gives CASSLFAGGNTGELFF.

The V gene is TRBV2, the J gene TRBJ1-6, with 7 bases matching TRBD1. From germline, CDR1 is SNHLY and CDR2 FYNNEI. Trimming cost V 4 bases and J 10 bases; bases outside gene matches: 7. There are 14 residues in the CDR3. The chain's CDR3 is CASSADQGESPLHF. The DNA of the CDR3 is TGTGCCAGCAGTGCCGATCAGGGGGAATCACCCCTCCACTTT.